This entry features one T cell receptor (beta chain) sequence. This specimen comes from a study of Graves' ophthalmopathy and Graves' hyperthyroidism. TCR beta CDR3 regions were amplified from RNA transcripts. RT-PCR in the first round used HTBI primers; a second-round multiplex PCR followed. TCRdb recomputed calls from the multiplex PCR reads with MiXCR, one row per CDR3 protein. This table holds about 740,000 distinct CDR3 sequences, 35% to 50% found once. With V trimmed by 8 bases and J by 1 base, 4 bases remained unmatched. Germline CDR1 is SQVTM and CDR2 is ANQGSEA. The CDR3 sequence is 13 residues long.

The specimen was peripheral blood. The origin of this receptor is an adult man with Graves' ophthalmopathy. This chain connects TRBV29-1 to TRBJ1-5; 8 bases line up with TRBD1. The CDR3 spells CSPTGGSNQPQHF. CDR3 DNA: TGCAGCCCCACAGGGGGGAGCAATCAGCCCCAGCATTTT.